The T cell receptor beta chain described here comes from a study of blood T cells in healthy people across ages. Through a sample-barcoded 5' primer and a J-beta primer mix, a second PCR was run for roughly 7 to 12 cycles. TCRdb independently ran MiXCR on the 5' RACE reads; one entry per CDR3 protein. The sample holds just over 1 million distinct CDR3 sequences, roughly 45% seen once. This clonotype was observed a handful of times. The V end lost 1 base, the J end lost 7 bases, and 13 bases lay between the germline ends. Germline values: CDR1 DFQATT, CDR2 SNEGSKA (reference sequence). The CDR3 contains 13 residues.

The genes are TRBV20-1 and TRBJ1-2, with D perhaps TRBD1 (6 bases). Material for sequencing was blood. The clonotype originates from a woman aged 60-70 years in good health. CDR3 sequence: CSARGGQEGGYTF. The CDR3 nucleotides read TGCAGTGCTAGAGGGGGACAAGAGGGTGGCTACACCTTC.